The following is a T cell receptor (beta chain) sequence with its context. Antigen specificity is unknown. Per the germline V gene, CDR1 is LGHDT and CDR2 is YNNKEL (reference sequence). The CDR3 is 15 amino acids. Trimming removed 4 bases at V and 3 bases at J, with 13 bases between. This sample is part of a study of CD8 T cells in ankylosing spondylitis. Libraries for TCR beta were made by quantitative 5'-RACE with molecular barcodes. Each CDR3 protein gets one entry after TCRdb re-called the 5' RACE reads with MiXCR. The sample lists approximately 400,000 distinct CDR3 sequences, more than 25% occurring once. Study-level results: Eight highly homologous variants made up a TCR beta motif, and this motif appeared characteristic of ankylosing spondylitis blood. The study looked at matched synovial fluid samples from ankylosing spondylitis patients. Disease-linked clones were reported to be significantly enriched there.

The clonotype comes from a male donor with ankylosing spondylitis. The chain employs TRBV3-1 and TRBJ1-5; maybe TRBD1 (6 bases). The specimen sequenced was blood, either unsorted or a sorted T cell fraction (not recorded which). CDR3 sequence: CASSRGRGHNQPQHF. The DNA for the CDR3 is TGTGCCAGCAGCCGCGGTCGGGGGCACAATCAGCCCCAGCATTTT.